A single sample is the source of the 7 T cell receptor beta chains below, sequenced in a study of shared clonotypes between healthy human individuals. Assay used: immunoSEQ multiplex PCR; TCRdb lists only in-frame clones, some missing. The repertoire has about 1.5 million clones, roughly 97% of them found once; the top ten carry roughly 1.2%. The specimen was naive CD4+ T cells sorted from blood. Documented subset: CD45RA+ positively selected. The receptors shown here come from a man aged 25-45 years in good health.

CDR3 coding DNA: TGTGCCAGCAGCTTAAGGGAGTCTGGAAACACCATATATTTT. This translates into CASSLRESGNTIYF. The chain employs TRBV7-9 and TRBJ1-3; D is undetermined. CDR3 length equals 14 residues. Germline V gives CDR1 SEHNR, CDR2 FQNEAQ (reference sequence). V was clipped by 2 bases and J by 1 base, with 6 bases between them.

This chain links TRBV5-1 with TRBJ2-1; perhaps TRBD2 as D (5 bases). Trimming cost V 5 bases and J 4 bases, with 16 bases left between them. The CDR3 is 15 residues long. Germline lookup yields CDR1 SGHRS and CDR2 YFSETQ. The CDR3 nucleotides read TGCGCCAGCAGAAACCTAGCTTCGGGGTACAATGAGCAGTTCTTC. Amino acid sequence: CASRNLASGYNEQFF.

A remark on this clone: The sample contains more than one DNA sequence encoding this CDR3. The chain couples TRBV19 to TRBJ2-3, with 11 bases aligning to TRBD1. In germline, CDR1 is LNHDA, CDR2 SQIVND (reference sequence). The trim removed 4 bases at V and 3 bases at J, leaving 0 bases unmatched. This CDR3 contains 14 residues. The CDR3 loop reads CASSRDRGTDTQYF. In DNA form, the CDR3 reads TGTGCCAGTAGTAGGGACAGGGGGACAGATACGCAGTATTTT.

The chain recombines TRBV29-1 with TRBJ1-2; 7 bases match TRBD1. Germline assignment: CDR1 SQVTM and CDR2 ANQGSEA. The CDR3 extends over 12 amino acids. J gave up 1 base and V 6 bases, and 2 bases lay outside the gene matches. The CDR3 is CSVDRRNYGYTF. DNA for the CDR3: TGCAGCGTGGACAGGCGTAACTATGGCTACACCTTC.

V usage is TRBV9 and J usage is TRBJ2-4, with 9 bases fitting TRBD2. In germline, CDR1 is SGDLS, CDR2 YYNGEE. The CDR3 loop spans 16 amino acids. V was pared by 0 bases and J by 9 bases, with 10 bases of the junction left unmatched. Here the CDR3 reads CASSVAVSGSDSIQYF. As DNA, the CDR3 is TGTGCCAGCAGCGTAGCTGTTAGCGGGAGTGATAGCATTCAGTACTTC.

This chain joins TRBV2 and TRBJ1-2; 8 bases are shared with TRBD1. There are 14 residues in the CDR3. Trimming at V came to 7 bases and at J to 6 bases, leaving 10 bases not matched to a gene. Germline CDR1 reads SNHLY; CDR2 reads FYNNEI. CDR3 in amino acids: CASTSQGAENGYTF. CDR3 DNA sequence: TGTGCCAGCACGTCCCAGGGGGCCGAAAATGGCTACACCTTC.

The genes are TRBV11-3 and TRBJ2-1; D is undetermined. The CDR3 is 13 amino acids. V was clipped by 0 bases and J by 9 bases, with 9 bases between them. CDR1 is SGHNT, CDR2 YENEEA, per germline. In DNA form, the CDR3 reads TGTGCCAGCAGCTTAGAGGGAAAGTCTGAGCAGTTCTTC. Translating gives CASSLEGKSEQFF.